The rows below give T cell receptor beta chains drawn from one sample of a study of STAT3 mutations in large granular lymphocyte leukemia. Assay used: immunoSEQ multiplex PCR; TCRdb lists only in-frame clones, some missing. In the table there are around 17,000 clones, around four fifths of which are singletons. Sequencing was carried out using peripheral blood mononuclear cells. The source is a man in his forties or fifties with T-cell large granular lymphocyte leukemia. Some clones in this sample may be carry-over from other donors' samples. The CDR3 runs from the conserved cysteine through the conserved F or W. A D gene is named only where the DNA matches it firmly. Clone size appears in some rows only: once, few, many, or a class for an expanded clone.

clone_size d_call j_call v_call cdr3_nt cdr3_aa
- - TRBJ2-3 TRBV30 TGTGCCTGGAGTCCGAATACAGATACGCAGTATTTT CAWSPNTDTQYF
- - TRBJ2-7 TRBV7-2 TGTGCCAGCAGCTTACGAGAGGGCTACGAGCAGTACTTC CASSLREGYEQYF
- - TRBJ1-1 TRBV7-2 TGTGCCAGCAGCTTAAACGGGGGATGGAACACTGAAGCTTTCTTT CASSLNGGWNTEAFF
- TRBD2 TRBJ2-7 TRBV5-1 TGCGCCAGCAGCTTCGGGACTAGCGGGAACGAGCAGTACTTC CASSFGTSGNEQYF
- TRBD2 TRBJ2-1 TRBV20-1 TGCAGTGTAGCGGGGAACAATGAGCAGTTCTTC CSVAGNNEQFF
- TRBD1 TRBJ2-7 TRBV7-6 TGTGCCAGCAGCCCTTGGACAGGCAACTACGAGCAGTACTTC CASSPWTGNYEQYF
- - TRBJ2-7 TRBV25-1 TGTGCCAGCAGTGAATCTCGGGGAGCCCTCGAGCAGTACTTC CASSESRGALEQYF
- - TRBJ1-2 TRBV9 TGTGCCAGCAGCGCCACCCTCACCGGAGGGGGGTATGGCTACACCTTC CASSATLTGGGYGYTF
- TRBD1 TRBJ2-7 TRBV7-2 TGTGCCAGCAGCCGCCGGGACAGGGGGCCCGAGCAGTACTTC CASSRRDRGPEQYF
- - TRBJ1-3 TRBV10-3 TGTGCCATCAGTCTGCCCACAGGGACTGGAAACACCATATATTTT CAISLPTGTGNTIYF
- TRBD2 TRBJ2-1 TRBV5-1 TGCGCCAGCAGCTGGAAACTAGCGACATTAGCCTACAATGAGCAGTTCTTC CASSWKLATLAYNEQFF
- - TRBJ2-1 TRBV30 TGTGCCTGGAGCCTCTCCTACAATGAGCAGTTCTTC CAWSLSYNEQFF
- TRBD1 TRBJ1-1 TRBV7-9 TGTGCCAGCAGCTCCCCGACAGGGGTAGTCACTGAAGCTTTCTTT CASSSPTGVVTEAFF
- - TRBJ2-7 TRBV11-3 TGTGCCAGCAGCTTACATGGATACGAGCAGTACTTC CASSLHGYEQYF
- TRBD1 TRBJ1-5 TRBV28 TGTGCCAGCAGCCCAGGGGGGATCGGGCCCCAGCATTTT CASSPGGIGPQHF
- TRBD2 TRBJ2-2 TRBV13 TGTGCCAGCAGCTTAGCGCTAGCGGGGACCGGGGAGCTGTTTTTT CASSLALAGTGELFF
- - TRBJ1-5 TRBV18 TGTGCCAGCTCACCACAGGGGACCAATCAGCCCCAGCATTTT CASSPQGTNQPQHF
- TRBD2 TRBJ2-7 TRBV27 TGTGCCAGCAGTTTATCGGGACTAGCGGGGGGGTCTCCCTCCTACGAGCAGTACTTC CASSLSGLAGGSPSYEQYF
few - TRBJ2-7 TRBV7-6 TGTGCCAGCAGCTTAGAGTGGACGGAGTCCTACGAGCAGTACTTC CASSLEWTESYEQYF
once - TRBJ1-1 TRBV28 TGTGCCAGCAGCTGGACGGGGAACACTGAAGCTTTCTTT CASSWTGNTEAFF
- TRBD2 TRBJ2-5 TRBV7-9 TGTGCCAGCAGCTTTTCCGCGGGAGTCGAGAAGACCCAGTACTTC CASSFSAGVEKTQYF
- - TRBJ1-4 TRBV28 TGTGCCAGCAGTTTTGTGGGCCTTACGGGGGAAAAACTGTTTTTT CASSFVGLTGEKLFF
- - TRBJ2-2 TRBV5-1 TGCGCCAGCAGCTTGGATGCGGCAGGGAACACCGGGGAGCTGTTTTTT CASSLDAAGNTGELFF
- - TRBJ2-7 TRBV4-2 TGTGCCAGCAGCGCAGCCACTGACAGTGAAGGTCCCTACGAGCAGTACTTC CASSAATDSEGPYEQYF
- TRBD1 TRBJ2-4 TRBV19 TGTGCCACCCGGACAGGAGCCAAAAACATTCAGTACTTC CATRTGAKNIQYF
few - TRBJ1-6 TRBV5-4 TGTGCCAGCAGCTGGGGGGCGGATTCACCCCTCCACTTT CASSWGADSPLHF
- - TRBJ2-7 TRBV7-2 TGTGCCAGCAGCCTAGATCTCCACGAGCAGTACTTC CASSLDLHEQYF
- TRBD2 TRBJ2-7 TRBV5-4 TGTGCCAGCAGCTTGGACGGCGGGAGTTTCGGCGAGCAGTACTTC CASSLDGGSFGEQYF
- - TRBJ2-7 TRBV27 TGTGCCACTCGAGGGCAGGGGAAAGCCTACGAGCAGTACTTC CATRGQGKAYEQYF
- - TRBJ2-3 TRBV20-1 TGCAGTGCTTCCGGCGTGGATACGCAGTATTTT CSASGVDTQYF
- TRBD1 TRBJ2-3 TRBV25-1 TGTGCCAGCAGTAACCCGACAGGGGTGGATACGCAGTATTTT CASSNPTGVDTQYF
- TRBD2 TRBJ2-7 TRBV7-8 TGTGCCAGCAGCTTAAGGACAATCCGGGAGGGGTACGAGCAGTACTTC CASSLRTIREGYEQYF
- - TRBJ1-5 TRBV29-1 TGCAGCGTTGGAGAAAATCAGCCCCAGCATTTT CSVGENQPQHF
- - TRBJ1-1 TRBV5-1 TGCGCCAGCAGAACTGAGATGAACACTGAAGCTTTCTTT CASRTEMNTEAFF
few - TRBJ1-1 TRBV5-1 TGCGCCAGCAGCTTGGAGGGCAGGACTGAAGCTTTCTTT CASSLEGRTEAFF
- TRBD1 TRBJ2-2 TRBV7-3 TGTGCCAGCAGGAGGGACAGGAACACCGGGGAGCTGTTTTTT CASRRDRNTGELFF
- - TRBJ2-7 TRBV18 TGTGCCAGCTCAACAGGGGGGGACGAGCAGTACTTC CASSTGGDEQYF
few - TRBJ2-5 TRBV25-1 TGTGCCAGCAGTGACACCGCAGTAGGGCAGCCCCACCAAGAGACCCAGTACTTC CASSDTAVGQPHQETQYF
- TRBD1 TRBJ2-2 TRBV7-3 TGTGCCAGCAGCTCGAACAGGGGGGCCGGGGAGCTGTTTTTT CASSSNRGAGELFF